The 18 T cell receptor beta chains below come from one sample, sequenced in a study of T cells in women clearing cervical HPV infection (dated by TCRdb to about 2018). The library came from the immunoSEQ multiplex PCR assay. Drawn from immuneACCESS, this table holds only the in-frame rearrangements with V and J called that TCRdb kept. Clones are partly lost; checked studies trace under half to an unresolved V gene and leave the rest unexplained. This sample's table has entries for over 10,000 clones. Around 9.3% of the sample comes from the top ten. Sequencing was done on a sample of blood buffy coat. The receptor set was obtained from a woman between 18 and 70 years old with a cervical HPV16 infection that either progressed to CIN3+ or cleared (not recorded which).

This clone is identified as medium-sized (0.01 to 0.1%) from frequency. The observed sequence ends 3 residues before the CDR3 terminus, with the missing tail filled in from the germline J gene. V is TRBV6-2 or TRBV6-3 and J is TRBJ2-7, with 15 bases aligning to TRBD2. Germline lookup yields CDR1 MNHEY and CDR2 SVGEGT. The length of the CDR3 is 17 residues. V lost 2 bases and J lost 0; bases outside the gene matches: 2. The CDR3 bases that were read are TGTGCCAGCAGTTACGGGACTAGCGGGGGGAACTCCTACGAG. Encoded protein: CASSYGTSGGNSYE. The entire CDR3 reads CASSYGTSGGNSYEQYF.

Notes on this clone: The read finishes 3 residues shy of the CDR3 end, and the germline J gene is used to complete it. The gene calls are TRBV14 and TRBJ2-5, with 7 nucleotides matching TRBD1. Losses at the gene ends were 5 bases for V and 5 bases for J; bases not matched to a gene: 11. CDR1 and CDR2 from the germline V gene are SGHDN and FVKESK. This CDR3 comprises 15 residues. CDR3 protein: CASSLTGEVAETQYF. CDR3 DNA (partial): TGTGCCAGCAGCTTAACAGGGGAAGTCGCGGAGACC.

Regarding this clone: The read ends 3 residues before the CDR3 terminus; that terminus is restored from the germline J gene. The rearrangement links TRBV6-2 or TRBV6-3 to TRBJ2-3, with D perhaps TRBD1 (5 bases). The CDR3 sequence is 16 residues long. CDR1 and CDR2 from the germline V gene are MNHEY and SVGEGT. CDR3 in amino acids: CASSYVPAAGKETQYF. The DNA read from the CDR3 is TGTGCCAGCAGTTACGTACCGGCGGCAGGGAAGGAGACG.

Turning to this clone: The read gets to within 3 residues of the CDR3 end, and the germline J gene fills in the rest. J is TRBJ2-3 and V is TRBV12-3 or TRBV12-4; 7 bases are shared with TRBD1. The CDR3 covers 15 residues. Unmatched junction bases numbered 11, after V lost 6 bases and J lost 5 bases. The sequenced part of the CDR3 DNA is TGTGCCAGCAGGTGGAGGACAGGACCCCGAGATACG. As protein: CASRWRTGPRDT. The whole CDR3 protein is CASRWRTGPRDTQYF.

With regard to this clone: The read ends 3 residues early relative to the CDR3; the germline J gene fills the gap. The J gene is TRBJ2-3, the V gene TRBV6-2 or TRBV6-3, with 9 bases aligning to TRBD1. CDR1 is MNHEY, CDR2 SVGEGT, per germline. This CDR3 has 15 residues. Partial CDR3 DNA: TGTGCCAGCAGCACCGGGACAGGGAGCCATCAGCCG. This codes for CASSTGTGSHQP. The CDR3, in full, reads CASSTGTGSHQPQYF.

Details on this clone: The read finishes 3 residues shy of the CDR3 end, and the germline J gene is used to complete it. The chain carries TRBV30 and TRBJ2-4; TRBD1 matches 8 bases. CDR3 size: 14 residues. Germline V gene data show CDR1 as GTSNPN and CDR2 as SVGIG (reference sequence). The CDR3 DNA, read in part, is TGTGCCTGGAGCTCCAGGGGGCGAAACTATGGT. This translates into CAWSSRGRNYG. The entire CDR3 sequence reads CAWSSRGRNYGQYF.

A remark on this clone: The CDR3 goes on 3 residues after the read ends, and that part is filled in from the germline J gene. The rearrangement links TRBV19 to TRBJ1-6, with 7 bases fitting TRBD1. Trimming cost V 4 bases and J 7 bases; bases outside gene matches: 7. Germline V gives CDR1 LNHDA, CDR2 SQIVND (reference sequence). The CDR3 loop spans 15 amino acids. The sequenced part of the CDR3 DNA is TGTGCCAGTAGTACCCCCGGGACAGAAAATTCACCC. Its protein is CASSTPGTENSP. The whole CDR3 sequence is CASSTPGTENSPLHF.

For this clone: The CDR3 extends 3 residues past the end of the read, so its final part is completed from the germline J gene. V gene TRBV10-3 combines with J gene TRBJ1-6, with 8 bases fitting TRBD1. CDR1 is ENHRY and CDR2 is SYGVKD in the germline V gene. Unmatched junction bases numbered 8, after V lost 6 bases and J lost 7 bases. The CDR3 runs to 15 residues. The CDR3 sequence is CAIRASTGENSPLHF. CDR3 DNA (partial): TGTGCCATCAGAGCCTCGACAGGGGAGAATTCACCC.

Regarding this clone: The read gets to within 3 residues of the CDR3 end, and the germline J gene fills in the rest. V and J are TRBV10-3 and TRBJ1-6; 7 positions agree with TRBD1. The CDR3 sequence is 15 residues long. CDR1 and CDR2 from the germline V gene are ENHRY and SYGVKD. Trimming at V came to 2 bases and at J to 5 bases, leaving 3 bases not matched to a gene. CDR3 bases read: TGTGCCATCAGTGAGCGTGGGACAGATAATTCACCC. As protein: CAISERGTDNSP. The complete CDR3 protein is CAISERGTDNSPLHF.

A remark on this clone: The missing CDR3 end, 3 residues past where the read stops, is filled in from the germline J gene. The gene calls are TRBV5-3 and TRBJ2-3, with 10 positions matching TRBD1. TRBV5-3 is recorded as an ORF, its role being uncertain. This CDR3 contains 15 residues. The V and J ends lost 7 bases and 0 bases, in that order; junction bases with no gene match: 5. The sequenced CDR3 bases are TGTGCCAGACTCCGGGACAGGGGTAGCACAGATACG. The encoded protein is CARLRDRGSTDT. The whole CDR3 is CARLRDRGSTDTQYF.

The covered CDR3 bases are TGTGCCAGTAGTATAGTTATCGGCGGTGGT. Amino acid sequence: CASSIVIGGG. The entire CDR3 sequence reads CASSIVIGGGQYF. V usage is TRBV19 and J usage is TRBJ2-4; D is ambiguous. The observed sequence ends 3 residues before the CDR3 terminus, with the missing tail filled in from the germline J gene. The V gene's germline CDR1 is LNHDA and CDR2 SQIVND (reference sequence). CDR3 size: 13 residues. The variable domain in full, with the rest retrieved from reference TRBV19 and TRBJ2-4, is DGGITQSPKYLFRKEGQNVTLSCEQNLNHDAMYWYRQDPGQGLRLIYYSQIVNDFQKGDIAEGYSVSREKKESFPLTVTSAQKNPTAFYLCASSIVIGGGQYFGAGTRLSVL.

Regarding this clone: The read ends 3 residues shy of where the CDR3 ends; the end is completed using the germline J gene. V usage is TRBV6-2 or TRBV6-3 and J usage is TRBJ2-3, with D possibly being TRBD2 (6 bases). Germline CDR1 reads MNHEY; CDR2 reads SVGEGT. Trimming left V 6 bases short and J 0 bases short, with 10 bases between. There are 14 residues in the CDR3. Incomplete CDR3 DNA: TGTGCCAGCAGCCGCGGGGACAGCACAGATACG. Its translation is CASSRGDSTDT. Given in full, the CDR3 is CASSRGDSTDTQYF.

The CDR3: CASSEGLDNSPLHF. The CDR3 bases that were read are TGTGCCAGCTCAGAGGGACTGGACAATTCACCC. The chain uses TRBV18 and TRBJ1-6; TRBD1 is a possible D gene (5 bases). From the germline J gene comes the end of the CDR3, since the read stops 3 residues before it. V lost 5 bases and J 7 bases, leaving 12 bases between the germline ends. The CDR3 totals 14 residues. Germline V gene sequence: CDR1 KGHSH, CDR2 LQKENI.

As regards this clone: The sequence runs out 3 residues before the end of the CDR3; the remainder is reconstructed from the germline J gene. The genes are TRBV7-8 and TRBJ2-1; 7 bases map to TRBD1. The ends lost 5 bases at V and 9 bases at J; junction bases unmatched: 10. CDR3 length: 14 amino acids. Germline CDR1 reads SGHVS; CDR2 reads FQNEAQ. CDR3 amino acids: CASSHNLGGPEQFF. The covered CDR3 bases are TGTGCCAGCAGCCACAACCTAGGGGGCCCTGAG.

Remarks on this clone: The read stops 3 residues short of the end of the CDR3; the missing end is completed from the germline J gene. The chain recombines TRBV5-4 with TRBJ2-5; 9 nucleotides agree with TRBD1. Germline V gene lookup returns CDR1 SGHNT and CDR2 YYREEE (reference sequence). The CDR3 runs to 15 residues. Trimming removed 3 bases from V and 3 bases from J; junction bases left unmatched: 6. CDR3 in amino acids: CASSWGRDREETQYF. The covered CDR3 bases are TGTGCCAGCAGCTGGGGACGGGACAGGGAAGAGACC. The variable domain in full, with the rest retrieved from reference TRBV5-4 and TRBJ2-5, is ETGVTQSPTHLIKTRGQQVTLRCSSQSGHNTVSWYQQALGQGPQFIFQYYREEENGRGNFPPRFSGLQFPNYSSELNVNALELDDSALYLCASSWGRDREETQYFGPGTRLLVL.

The sequenced part of the CDR3 DNA is TGTGCCAGCAGCCAACAGGGGAGCTCACCC. It translates to CASSQQGSSP. The full CDR3 protein is CASSQQGSSPLHF. The rearrangement uses TRBV3-1 (or the pseudogene TRBV3-2) and TRBJ1-6; D perhaps matches TRBD1 (6 bases). The CDR3 end falls 3 residues outside the read, so it is completed with the germline J gene. The V end was cut by 2 bases, the J end by 10 bases, with 9 bases between. This CDR3 is built from 13 residues. Germline values: CDR1 LGHDT, CDR2 YNNKEL (reference sequence).

Concerning this clone itself: The CDR3 end falls 3 residues outside the read, so it is completed with the germline J gene. The chain links TRBV5-1 to TRBJ2-2, with D tentatively TRBD2 (7 bases). V was cut by 5 bases and J by 6 bases, with 20 bases left in between. This CDR3 has 16 residues. CDR1 is SGHRS and CDR2 is YFSETQ in the germline V gene. CDR3 bases read: TGCGCCAGCAGTCCGGGGGCTAGCGGATGGGCCGGGGAG. Amino acid sequence: CASSPGASGWAGE. The full-length CDR3 reads as CASSPGASGWAGELFF. Combining the CDR3 with reference TRBV5-1 and TRBJ2-2 gives the whole variable domain KAGVTQTPRYLIKTRGQQVTLSCSPISGHRSVSWYQQTPGQGLQFLFEYFSETQRNKGNFPGRFSGRQFSNSRSEMNVSTLELGDSALYLCASSPGASGWAGELFFGEGSRLTVL.

As concerns this clone: With the read ending 3 residues before the CDR3 end, the germline J gene is used to fill in that end. The rearrangement joins TRBV7-2 to TRBJ2-4; D remains unclear. CDR1 and CDR2 from the germline V gene are SGHTA and FQGNSA. The CDR3 length is 16 residues. The chain's CDR3 is CASSLAHIDSNQPQYF. Incomplete CDR3 DNA: TGTGCCAGCAGCTTAGCGCATATAGACTCCAATCAGCCT.